This passage covers 27 T cell receptor beta chains from one sample sequenced in a study of T cell responses to AZD1222 COVID-19 vaccine. Generated by immunoSEQ multiplex PCR, the TCRdb table keeps only in-frame clones and is missing some. The sample carries around 130,000 clones, 85% to 95% recorded once. Source: peripheral blood, taken on day 0 of AZD1222 vaccination. The source of these receptors is an adult in good health.

This clone was counted a single time. This chain joins TRBV18 and TRBJ1-1; D unresolved. Trimming cost V 6 bases and J 6 bases, with 17 bases left between them. This CDR3 is built from 14 residues. The germline gives CDR1 KGHSH, CDR2 LQKENI. CDR3 sequence: CASSPGREKAEAFF. DNA of the CDR3: TGTGCCAGCTCTCCGGGAAGGGAGAAGGCTGAAGCTTTCTTT.

This clone was observed a single time. The chain recombines TRBV18 with TRBJ2-7; 11 bases line up with TRBD2. CDR1 and CDR2 (germline): KGHSH, LQKENI. The CDR3 runs to 15 residues. The ends lost 6 bases at V and 7 bases at J; junction bases unmatched: 11. As DNA, the CDR3 is TGTGCCAGCTCCCAGACTAGCGGGGCCCGAGATGAGCAGTACTTC. Translating gives CASSQTSGARDEQYF.

The genes are TRBV28 and TRBJ1-5; TRBD1 matches at 10 bases. Per the germline V gene, CDR1 is MDHEN and CDR2 is SYDVKM. J gave up 3 bases and V 6 bases, and 8 bases lay outside the gene matches. The length of the CDR3 is 16 residues. As DNA, the CDR3 is TGTGCCAGCAGCCCAATCGGGACAGGGGACAATCAGCCCCAGCATTTT. Translating it yields CASSPIGTGDNQPQHF. Filled out from reference TRBV28 and TRBJ1-5, the complete variable domain reads DVKVTQSSRYLVKRTGEKVFLECVQDMDHENMFWYRQDPGLGLRLIYFSYDVKMKEKGDIPEGYSVSREKKERFSLILESASTNQTSMYLCASSPIGTGDNQPQHFGDGTRLSIL.

The chain carries TRBV4-1 and TRBJ2-3, with 12 nucleotides matching TRBD2. With 3 bases clipped from V and 0 bases from J, the junction kept 4 bases outside the gene matches. The CDR3 covers 17 residues. Germline CDR1 reads MGHRA; CDR2 reads YSYEKL. The CDR3 DNA reads as TGCGCCAGCAGCCATCGCCTAGCGGGAGGGAGCACAGATACGCAGTATTTT. It specifies CASSHRLAGGSTDTQYF.

This rearrangement joins TRBV5-1 to TRBJ1-5; no clear D gene. Trimming took off 0 bases at V and 0 bases at J, with 10 bases between the two ends. This CDR3 contains 16 residues. The germline V gene encodes CDR1 SGHRS and CDR2 YFSETQ. The CDR3 is CASSLGIGHSNQPQHF. The CDR3 region has the DNA TGCGCCAGCAGCTTGGGGATAGGGCATAGCAATCAGCCCCAGCATTTT.

The chain uses TRBV7-9 and TRBJ1-1; no firm D call. V dropped 5 bases and J dropped 7 bases, with 8 bases sitting between them. Germline V gene sequence: CDR1 SEHNR, CDR2 FQNEAQ (reference sequence). The CDR3 contains 11 residues. The DNA of the CDR3 is TGTGCCAGCAGCCCAACGGGTGAAGCTTTCTTT. This encodes CASSPTGEAFF.

The rearrangement joins TRBV7-3 to TRBJ2-3, with 10 bases identical to TRBD1. V lost 5 bases to trimming and J lost 4 bases; unmatched junction nucleotides: 3. CDR3 size: 14 residues. The germline V gene has CDR1 SGHTA and CDR2 FQGTGA. The CDR3 DNA sequence: TGTGCCAGCAGCCCGGGACAGGGGTCAGATACGCAGTATTTT. This encodes CASSPGQGSDTQYF.

This chain connects TRBV12-3 or TRBV12-4 to TRBJ1-6; 7 positions agree with TRBD1. CDR3 length equals 13 residues. V lost 10 bases to trimming and J lost 7 bases; unmatched junction nucleotides: 7. For the CDR3, the DNA is TGTGCCATAAGACAGGGCGTGAATTCACCCCTCCACTTT. Translation gives CAIRQGVNSPLHF.

The V gene is TRBV28, the J gene TRBJ1-2; perhaps TRBD1 as D (5 bases). The CDR3 consists of 14 residues. V lost 3 bases and J 1 base, leaving 9 bases between the germline ends. CDR1 is MDHEN and CDR2 is SYDVKM in the germline V gene. For the CDR3, the DNA is TGTGCCAGCAGTTTCGGGGCGTTTAACTATGGCTACACCTTC. This translates into CASSFGAFNYGYTF.

The chain uses TRBV5-1 and TRBJ1-2, with 9 bases aligning to TRBD1. CDR1 and CDR2 (germline): SGHRS, YFSETQ. This CDR3 comprises 13 residues. V was pared by 4 bases and J by 6 bases, with 4 bases of the junction left unmatched. In DNA, the CDR3 is TGCGCCAGCAGCGGGACAGGGCTCGATGGCTACACCTTC. Residues: CASSGTGLDGYTF.

The rearrangement links TRBV18 to TRBJ2-7; 7 bases are shared with TRBD2. CDR3 length: 15 residues. V dropped 1 base and J dropped 5; count of bases not matched to a gene: 8. The germline gives CDR1 KGHSH, CDR2 LQKENI. The CDR3 loop is CASSPQRDRPDEQYF. Here the CDR3 DNA reads TGTGCCAGCTCACCACAGCGGGACCGACCTGACGAGCAGTACTTC. The full variable domain, with the rest looked up from reference TRBV18 and TRBJ2-7, is NAGVMQNPRHLVRRRGQEARLRCSPMKGHSHVYWYRQLPEEGLKFMVYLQKENIIDESGMPKERFSAEFPKEGPSILRIQQVVRGDSAAYFCASSPQRDRPDEQYFGPGTRLTVT.

The chain combines TRBV4-1 with TRBJ1-2; no definite D call. Trimming took 8 bases from V and 0 from J, leaving 13 bases between them. This CDR3 is built from 14 residues. Per the germline V gene, CDR1 is MGHRA and CDR2 is YSYEKL. Here the CDR3 DNA reads TGCGCCAGCCAAAAACCGGGGACTAACTATGGCTACACCTTC. It specifies CASQKPGTNYGYTF.

The J gene is TRBJ2-2, the V gene TRBV15; TRBD2 matches 9 bases. There are 16 residues in the CDR3. Germline V gives CDR1 LNHNV, CDR2 YYDKDF (reference sequence). V was clipped by 1 base and J by 7 bases; unmatched bases: 7. This chain's CDR3 is CATSRGAGLAGGELFF. The CDR3 nucleotides are TGTGCCACCAGCAGAGGGGCGGGACTAGCAGGCGGGGAGCTGTTTTTT.

The rearrangement joins TRBV7-8 to TRBJ2-7; TRBD2 agrees at 9 bases. Germline V gene data show CDR1 as SGHVS and CDR2 as FQNEAQ. Trimming cost V 1 base and J 3 bases; bases outside gene matches: 4. CDR3 length: 15 amino acids. CDR3 sequence (DNA): TGTGCCAGCAGCTTAGGTAATAGCGGGAGCTACGAGCAGTACTTC. Encoded protein: CASSLGNSGSYEQYF.

The chain recombines TRBV11-2 with TRBJ2-7; 7 bases align to TRBD1. CDR3 length: 14 amino acids. With V trimmed by 2 bases and J by 2 bases, 3 bases remained unmatched. Per germline, CDR1 SGHAT and CDR2 FQNNGV. The CDR3 reads CASSLSGQPYEQYF. In DNA form, the CDR3 reads TGTGCCAGCAGCTTATCGGGACAGCCCTACGAGCAGTACTTC.

This chain links TRBV28 with TRBJ1-4; D gene unclear. Germline assignment: CDR1 MDHEN and CDR2 SYDVKM. There are 12 residues in the CDR3. The V and J ends lost 6 bases and 8 bases respectively, with 10 bases between them. CDR3 region: CASSPRREKLFF. The CDR3, as DNA: TGTGCCAGCAGCCCCCGTCGGGAAAAACTGTTTTTT.

This chain uses TRBV9 with TRBJ2-1, with 8 nucleotides matching TRBD2. There are 15 residues in the CDR3. The junction had 3 bases not matched to a gene; V was cut back by 0 bases and J by 4 bases. The germline V gene has CDR1 SGDLS and CDR2 YYNGEE. CDR3 residues: CASSVDSGRYNEQFF. The CDR3 nucleotides read TGTGCCAGCAGCGTAGACAGCGGGAGATACAATGAGCAGTTCTTC. Drawing the rest from reference TRBV9 and TRBJ2-1, the complete variable domain is DSGVTQTPKHLITATGQRVTLRCSPRSGDLSVYWYQQSLDQGLQFLIQYYNGEERAKGNILERFSAQQFPDLHSELNLSSLELGDSALYFCASSVDSGRYNEQFFGPGTRLTVL.

V gene TRBV28 combines with J gene TRBJ1-4, with D unclear. CDR1 MDHEN and CDR2 SYDVKM come from the germline V gene. There are 14 residues in the CDR3. V was pared by 5 bases and J by 0 bases, with 7 bases between. The CDR3: CASSLRATNEKLFF. For the CDR3, the DNA is TGTGCCAGCAGTCTCCGGGCAACTAATGAAAAACTGTTTTTT. The full variable domain, its missing parts supplied by reference TRBV28 and TRBJ1-4, is DVKVTQSSRYLVKRTGEKVFLECVQDMDHENMFWYRQDPGLGLRLIYFSYDVKMKEKGDIPEGYSVSREKKERFSLILESASTNQTSMYLCASSLRATNEKLFFGSGTQLSVL.

The rearrangement joins TRBV6-6 to TRBJ2-1, with D possibly called TRBD1 or TRBD2 (6 bases each). This CDR3 comprises 16 residues. The germline V gene encodes CDR1 MNHNY and CDR2 SVGAGI (reference sequence). Trimming took off 7 bases at V and 2 bases at J, with 18 bases between the two ends. CDR3 region: CASNPAGQGTYNEQFF. The CDR3 DNA reads as TGTGCCAGCAACCCGGCGGGGCAGGGGACCTACAATGAGCAGTTCTTC.

This chain uses TRBV7-9 with TRBJ1-1; D is perhaps TRBD1 (6 bases). From germline, CDR1 is SEHNR and CDR2 FQNEAQ (reference sequence). The CDR3 has 15 residues. Trimming left V 2 bases short and J 1 base short, with 11 bases between. The CDR3 nucleotides are TGTGCCAGCAGCTTAATGGGACACCAGAACACTGAAGCTTTCTTT. Its protein is CASSLMGHQNTEAFF.

This clone was observed a single time. The genes are TRBV7-2 and TRBJ2-7; TRBD1 agrees at 7 bases. The V segment lost 4 bases and the J segment 4 bases; nucleotides outside the gene matches: 13. Looked up from germline, CDR1 is SGHTA and CDR2 is FQGNSA. The CDR3 has 16 residues. This CDR3 reads CASSSTSGTETYEQYF. The CDR3 nucleotides are TGTGCCAGCAGCTCGACCTCCGGGACAGAGACTTACGAGCAGTACTTC.

The V and J genes are TRBV30 and TRBJ1-5; 8 nucleotides agree with TRBD1. The V segment lost 5 bases and the J segment 4 bases; nucleotides outside the gene matches: 4. The CDR3 totals 13 residues. In germline, CDR1 is GTSNPN, CDR2 SVGIG (reference sequence). The CDR3 loop is CAWGRQGNQPQHF. In DNA form, the CDR3 reads TGTGCCTGGGGGAGACAGGGGAATCAGCCCCAGCATTTT. Together with reference TRBV30 and TRBJ1-5, the CDR3 gives the full variable domain: SQTIHQWPATLVQPVGSPLSLECTVEGTSNPNLYWYRQAAGRGLQLLFYSVGIGQISSEVPQNLSASRPQDRQFILSSKKLLLSDSGFYLCAWGRQGNQPQHFGDGTRLSIL.

The J gene is TRBJ2-7, the V gene TRBV6-5, with D uncertain. CDR1 is MNHEY and CDR2 is SVGAGI in the germline V gene. V lost 2 bases and J 3 bases, leaving 8 bases between the germline ends. CDR3 length: 13 residues. Written as DNA, the CDR3 is TGTGCCAGCAGTTACAGGGTAGACTACGAGCAGTACTTC. Residues: CASSYRVDYEQYF.

This rearrangement joins TRBV7-6 to TRBJ2-7; D not resolved. Per the germline V gene, CDR1 is SGHVS and CDR2 is FNYEAQ. The CDR3 is 13 amino acids. V was cut by 2 bases and J by 2 bases, with 7 bases left in between. The CDR3 sequence: CASSLTVTYEQYF. CDR3 nucleotide sequence: TGTGCCAGCAGCTTAACAGTTACCTACGAGCAGTACTTC.

The chain employs TRBV15 and TRBJ1-1; D gene unclear. V lost 3 bases and J 5 bases, leaving 13 bases between the germline ends. This CDR3 spans 14 amino acids. CDR1 LNHNV and CDR2 YYDKDF come from the germline V gene (reference sequence). CDR3 amino acids: CATSSPVTGTEAFF. In DNA form, the CDR3 reads TGTGCCACCAGCAGCCCCGTCACGGGGACTGAAGCTTTCTTT.

The sample holds one count of this clone. The V gene is TRBV4-2, the J gene TRBJ2-5; D is undetermined. Germline CDR1 LGHNA, CDR2 YNFKEQ. CDR3 length: 13 residues. V was pared by 2 bases and J by 4 bases, with 8 bases between. The CDR3 reads CASSQRTGETQYF. In nucleotides, the CDR3 is TGTGCCAGCAGCCAACGGACGGGAGAGACCCAGTACTTC.

The V call is TRBV30, the J call TRBJ1-1, with a tentative D call TRBD1 (6 bases). Trimming took 5 bases from V and 0 from J, leaving 13 bases between them. Germline CDR1 GTSNPN, CDR2 SVGIG (reference sequence). This CDR3 contains 14 residues. CDR3 sequence (DNA): TGTGCCTGGGGTGGACAGCCTATGAACACTGAAGCTTTCTTT. Protein product: CAWGGQPMNTEAFF.